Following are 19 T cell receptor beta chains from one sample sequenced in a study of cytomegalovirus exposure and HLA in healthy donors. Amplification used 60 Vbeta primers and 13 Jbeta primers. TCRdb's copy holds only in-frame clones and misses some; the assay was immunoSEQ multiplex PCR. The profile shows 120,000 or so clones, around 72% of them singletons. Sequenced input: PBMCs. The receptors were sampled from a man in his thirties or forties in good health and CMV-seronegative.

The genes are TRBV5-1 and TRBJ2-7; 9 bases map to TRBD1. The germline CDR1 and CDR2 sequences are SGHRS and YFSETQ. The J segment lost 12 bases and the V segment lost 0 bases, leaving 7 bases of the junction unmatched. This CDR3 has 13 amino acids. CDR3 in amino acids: CASSLARDRESYF. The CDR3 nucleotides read TGCGCCAGCAGCTTGGCCCGGGACAGGGAGTCGTACTTC.

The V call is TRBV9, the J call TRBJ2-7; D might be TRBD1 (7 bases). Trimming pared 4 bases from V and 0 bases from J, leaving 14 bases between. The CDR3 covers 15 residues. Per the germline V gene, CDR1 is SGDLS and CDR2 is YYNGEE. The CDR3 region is CASSSGGTPSYEQYF. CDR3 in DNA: TGTGCCAGCAGCTCAGGGGGGACCCCCTCCTACGAGCAGTACTTC.

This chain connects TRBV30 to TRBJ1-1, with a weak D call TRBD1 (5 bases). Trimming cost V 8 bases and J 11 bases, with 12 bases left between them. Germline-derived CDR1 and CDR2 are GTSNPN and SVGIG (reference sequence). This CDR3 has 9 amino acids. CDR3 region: CAAQVGAFF. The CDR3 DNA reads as TGTGCCGCACAGGTCGGGGCTTTCTTT.

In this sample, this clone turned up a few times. This CDR3 is CASSVRDTIWGYTF. For the CDR3, the DNA is TGTGCCAGCAGCGTTCGGGACACAATCTGGGGCTACACCTTC. This chain links TRBV9 with TRBJ1-2; D might be TRBD1 (6 bases). The V end lost 2 bases, the J end lost 8 bases, and 16 bases lay between the germline ends. CDR3 length equals 14 residues. Germline V gene lookup returns CDR1 SGDLS and CDR2 YYNGEE.

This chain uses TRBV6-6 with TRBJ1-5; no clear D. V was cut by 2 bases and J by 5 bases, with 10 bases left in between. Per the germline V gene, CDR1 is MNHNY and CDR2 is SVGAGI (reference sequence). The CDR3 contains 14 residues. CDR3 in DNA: TGTGCCAGCAGTTACCGGGAGATTTATCAGCCCCAGCATTTT. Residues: CASSYREIYQPQHF.

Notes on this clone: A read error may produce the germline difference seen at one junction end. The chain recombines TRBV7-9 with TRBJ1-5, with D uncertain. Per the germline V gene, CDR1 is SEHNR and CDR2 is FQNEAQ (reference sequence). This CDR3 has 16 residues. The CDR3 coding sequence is TGTTCCAGCAGCCCCGGTCGGGGATCGGAGAATCAGCCCCAGCATTTT. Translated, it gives CSSSPGRGSENQPQHF.

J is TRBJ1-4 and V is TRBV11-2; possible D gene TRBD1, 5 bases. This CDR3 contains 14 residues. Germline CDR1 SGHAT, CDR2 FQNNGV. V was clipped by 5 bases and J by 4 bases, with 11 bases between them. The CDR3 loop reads CASSGTPNNEKLFF. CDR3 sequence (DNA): TGTGCCAGCAGCGGGACTCCTAATAATGAAAAACTGTTTTTT.

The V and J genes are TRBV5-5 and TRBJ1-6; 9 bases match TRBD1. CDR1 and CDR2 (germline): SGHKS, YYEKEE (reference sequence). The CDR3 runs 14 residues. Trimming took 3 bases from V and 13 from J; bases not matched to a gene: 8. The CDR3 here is CASSSGQGPGPLHF. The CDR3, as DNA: TGTGCCAGCAGCTCGGGACAGGGTCCCGGTCCCCTCCACTTT. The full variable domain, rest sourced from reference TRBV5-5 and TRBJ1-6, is DAGVTQSPTHLIKTRGQQVTLRCSPISGHKSVSWYQQVLGQGPQFIFQYYEKEERGRGNFPDRFSARQFPNYSSELNVNALLLGDSALYLCASSSGQGPGPLHFGNGTRLTVT.

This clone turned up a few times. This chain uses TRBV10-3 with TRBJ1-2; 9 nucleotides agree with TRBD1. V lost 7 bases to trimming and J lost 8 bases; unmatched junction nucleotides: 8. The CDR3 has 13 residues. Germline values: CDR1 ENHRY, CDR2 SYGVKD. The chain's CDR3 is CAIMSDRGGGYTF. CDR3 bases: TGTGCCATCATGTCGGACAGGGGTGGCGGCTACACCTTC.

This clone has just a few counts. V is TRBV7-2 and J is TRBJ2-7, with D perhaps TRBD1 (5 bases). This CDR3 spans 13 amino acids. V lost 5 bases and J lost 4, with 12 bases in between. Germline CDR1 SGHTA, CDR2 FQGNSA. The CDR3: CASSAGLPYEQYF. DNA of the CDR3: TGTGCCAGCAGCGCAGGGCTTCCTTACGAGCAGTACTTC.

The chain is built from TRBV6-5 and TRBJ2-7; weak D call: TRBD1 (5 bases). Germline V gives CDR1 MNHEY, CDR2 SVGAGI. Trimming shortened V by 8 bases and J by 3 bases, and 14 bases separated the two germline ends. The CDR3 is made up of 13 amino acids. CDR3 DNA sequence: TGTGCCAGCGGCAGGACATTCAACTACGAGCAGTACTTC. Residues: CASGRTFNYEQYF.

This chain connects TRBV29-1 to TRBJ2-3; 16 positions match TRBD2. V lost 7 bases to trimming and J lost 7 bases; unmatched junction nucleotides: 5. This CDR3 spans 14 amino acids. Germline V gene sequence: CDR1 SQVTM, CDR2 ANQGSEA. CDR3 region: CSGGTSGGANTQYF. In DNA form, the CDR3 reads TGCAGCGGTGGGACTAGCGGGGGGGCAAATACGCAGTATTTT.

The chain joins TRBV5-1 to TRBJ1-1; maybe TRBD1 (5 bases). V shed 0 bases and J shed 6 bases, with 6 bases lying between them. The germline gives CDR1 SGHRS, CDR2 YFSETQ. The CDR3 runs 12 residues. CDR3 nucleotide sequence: TGCGCCAGCAGCTTGGAAGGGGCTGAAGCTTTCTTT. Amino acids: CASSLEGAEAFF.

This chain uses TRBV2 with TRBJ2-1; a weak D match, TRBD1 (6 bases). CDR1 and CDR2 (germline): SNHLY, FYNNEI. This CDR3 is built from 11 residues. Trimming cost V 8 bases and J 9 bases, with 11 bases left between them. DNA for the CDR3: TGTGCCAGCGAAGAACAGGGTGAGCAGTTCTTC. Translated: CASEEQGEQFF.

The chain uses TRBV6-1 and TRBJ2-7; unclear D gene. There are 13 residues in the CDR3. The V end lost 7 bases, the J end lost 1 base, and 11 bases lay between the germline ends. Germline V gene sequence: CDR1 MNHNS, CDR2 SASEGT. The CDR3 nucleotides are TGTGCCAGCACCCAGACAACTTCCTACGAGCAGTACTTC. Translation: CASTQTTSYEQYF.

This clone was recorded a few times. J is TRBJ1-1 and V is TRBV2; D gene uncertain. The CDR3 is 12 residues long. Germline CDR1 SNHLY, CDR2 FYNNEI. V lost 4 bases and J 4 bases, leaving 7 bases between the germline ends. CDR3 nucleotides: TGTGCCAGCAGTGGGGAGTTCACTGAAGCTTTCTTT. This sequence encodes CASSGEFTEAFF.

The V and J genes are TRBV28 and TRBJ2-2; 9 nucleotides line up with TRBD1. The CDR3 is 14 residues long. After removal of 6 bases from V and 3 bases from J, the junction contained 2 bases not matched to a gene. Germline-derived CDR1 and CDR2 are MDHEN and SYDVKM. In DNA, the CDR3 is TGTGCCAGCAGGGACAGGGGATACACCGGGGAGCTGTTTTTT. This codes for CASRDRGYTGELFF.

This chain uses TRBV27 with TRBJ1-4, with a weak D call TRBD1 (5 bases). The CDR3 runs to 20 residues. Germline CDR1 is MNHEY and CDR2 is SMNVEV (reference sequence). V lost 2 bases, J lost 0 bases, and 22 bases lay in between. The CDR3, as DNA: TGTGCCAGCAGTTTACCGATTCAGGGTAGTTATTCGGCAACTAATGAAAAACTGTTTTTT. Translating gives CASSLPIQGSYSATNEKLFF.

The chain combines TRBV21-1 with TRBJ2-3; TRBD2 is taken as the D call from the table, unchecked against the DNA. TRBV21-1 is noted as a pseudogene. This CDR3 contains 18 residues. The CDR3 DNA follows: TGTGCCAGCAGCAACCCTCCGACTAGCTACATTAGCACAGATACGCAGTATTTT. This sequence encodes CASSNPPTSYISTDTQYF.